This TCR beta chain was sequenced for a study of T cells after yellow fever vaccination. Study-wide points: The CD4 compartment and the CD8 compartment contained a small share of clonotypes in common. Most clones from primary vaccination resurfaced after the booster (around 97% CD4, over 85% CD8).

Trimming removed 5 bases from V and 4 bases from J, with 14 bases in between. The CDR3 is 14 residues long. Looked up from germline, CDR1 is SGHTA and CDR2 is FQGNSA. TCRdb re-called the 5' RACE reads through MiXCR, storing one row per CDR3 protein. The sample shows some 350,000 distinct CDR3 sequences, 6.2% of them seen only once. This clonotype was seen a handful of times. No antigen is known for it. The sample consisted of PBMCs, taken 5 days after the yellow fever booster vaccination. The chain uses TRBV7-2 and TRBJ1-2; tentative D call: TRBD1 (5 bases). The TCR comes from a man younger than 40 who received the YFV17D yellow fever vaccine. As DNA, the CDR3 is TGTGCCAGCAGCCCCCCGCGGGGGACCTATGGCTACACCTTC. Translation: CASSPPRGTYGYTF.